This TCR beta chain originates from a study of beta chain features in type 1 diabetes. Study observations and caveats: When Type 1 diabetes patients were examined, their TCRB CDR3s proved moderately but significantly shorter in all four CD4+ subsets.

This clone turned up a few times. Its antigen is not known. The CDR3 spans 13 residues. V lost 6 bases to trimming and J lost 8 bases, with 14 bases between them. The V gene's germline CDR1 is SNHLY and CDR2 FYNNEI. Isolated RNA was reverse transcribed in full, so expressed TCRB transcripts were sequenced. Assay: immunoSEQ multiplex PCR; the TCRdb copy retains only in-frame clones and omits some. The table has hundreds of thousands of clones, roughly an eighth seen once. Specimen: naive CD4+ T cells from blood. The chain couples TRBV2 to TRBJ2-1, with TRBD2 as a possible D gene (5 bases). The receptor was derived from a man aged 18 to 30 with type 1 diabetes. CDR3 nucleotides: TGTGCCAGCAGAGCCGGAGGTTCGGATGAGCAGTTCTTC. Translating it yields CASRAGGSDEQFF.